Listed below are T cell receptor beta chains from one sample, sequenced in a study of blood T cell repertoires in COVID-19. Using immunoSEQ multiplex PCR, the repertoire was profiled, and TCRdb retains in-frame clones only, with some absent. The sample gives about 460,000 clones, 88% of which show up once; just over 8% is in the top ten. The specimen was PBMCs or T cells enriched from blood (not recorded which). All receptors come from a woman in her fifties or sixties who had recovered from COVID-19. The CDR3 runs from the conserved cysteine through the conserved F or W. The D gene is left open where the match is weak. Some rows mark clone size as missing; the rest say once, few, many or name a class of expanded clone.

>TRBJ1-2|TRBV7-2|-|-
TGTGCCAGCAGCTTAGGCACTCTTAACTATGGCTACACCTTC
CASSLGTLNYGYTF
>TRBJ2-2|TRBV20-1|TRBD2|-
TGCAGTGCTAGTCTCCCTGCCGGACTAGCGGGGGCGAACACCGGGGAGCTGTTTTTT
CSASLPAGLAGANTGELFF
>TRBJ2-5|TRBV2|TRBD2|-
TGTGCCAGCAGGATACTAGCGGGGGCAGGGGAGACCCAGTACTTC
CASRILAGAGETQYF
>TRBJ1-5|TRBV19|-|-
TGTGCCAGTAGTATAGGCCCTGACAGGCGGCATTTT
CASSIGPDRRHF
>TRBJ1-1|TRBV10-2|-|-
TGCGCCAGCACTTCCGGACAACTCACTGAAGCTTTCTTT
CASTSGQLTEAFF
>TRBJ1-2|TRBV9|-|-
TGTGCCAGCAGCGGCTATCTTAACTATGGCTACACCTTC
CASSGYLNYGYTF
>TRBJ2-5|TRBV4-2|-|-
TGTGCCAGCAGCCAAGTTCGGGAGACCCAGTACTTC
CASSQVRETQYF
>TRBJ2-5|TRBV6-5|TRBD1|-
TGTGCCAGCAGTAGTTCGACAGGGGACGAAGAGACCCAGTACTTC
CASSSSTGDEETQYF
>TRBJ1-2|TRBV29-1|TRBD1|once
TGCAGCGTTGGGACAGGGGGCGAAGGTCGCTATGGCTACACCTTC
CSVGTGGEGRYGYTF
>TRBJ2-7|TRBV7-8|-|-
TGTGCCAGCAGCTACCTGACAGGATACTCCTACGAGCAGTACTTC
CASSYLTGYSYEQYF
>TRBJ1-1|TRBV30|-|-
TGTGCCTGGACTAGACCGGGACCCAGGGGAGGGGACACTGAAGCTTTCTTT
CAWTRPGPRGGDTEAFF
>TRBJ2-1|TRBV30|-|-
TGTGCCTGGAGTGGCAGATTCAATGAGCAGTTCTTC
CAWSGRFNEQFF
>TRBJ1-1|TRBV30|-|once
TGTGCCTGGAGTGTACGCATCACGGCCCGACGGGGGGACGGGGACACTGAAGCTTTCTTT
CAWSVRITARRGDGDTEAFF
>TRBJ1-1|TRBV6-5|-|-
TGTGCCACCGCCGACGGTACGGGCACTGAAGCTTTCTTT
CATADGTGTEAFF
>TRBJ1-1|TRBV5-1|TRBD1|-
TGCGCCAGCAGCTTGCAGGGGGCGGAAACTGAAGCTTTCTTT
CASSLQGAETEAFF
>TRBJ2-1|TRBV5-8|-|-
TGTGCCAGCAGTTCCGAGGGGGGGTGGAATGAGCAGTTCTTC
CASSSEGGWNEQFF
>TRBJ1-2|TRBV6-5|TRBD1|-
TGTGCCAGCAGTTGGGGACAGCCTTATGGCTACACCTTC
CASSWGQPYGYTF
>TRBJ1-1|TRBV29-1|TRBD1|-
TGCAGCGTTCGGACAGGGGGCAACACTGAAGCTTTCTTT
CSVRTGGNTEAFF
>TRBJ1-2|TRBV18|TRBD1|few
TGTGCCAGCTCACCGGGACAGCGATCTAACTATGGCTACACCTTC
CASSPGQRSNYGYTF
>TRBJ2-1|TRBV27|-|-
TGTGCCAGCAGTTTGGGACTCGGCAGGTTGAATGAGCAGTTCTTC
CASSLGLGRLNEQFF
>TRBJ2-3|TRBV27|TRBD2|-
TGTGCCAGCGTCGGGGGGTATACGCAGTATTTT
CASVGGYTQYF
>TRBJ2-3|TRBV11-2|-|-
TGTGCCAGCAGCTTACGGGGGGCGGTAGATACGCAGTATTTT
CASSLRGAVDTQYF
>TRBJ2-5|TRBV14|-|-
TGTGCCAGCAGCCAAGATCGGGGGACAGTCCGTCAAGAGACCCAGTACTTC
CASSQDRGTVRQETQYF
>TRBJ1-5|TRBV4-1|-|-
TGCGCCAGCAGCCGAACCGTTAGAGATCAGCCCCAGCATTTT
CASSRTVRDQPQHF
>TRBJ1-2|TRBV28|TRBD1|-
TGTGCCAGCGGGAGTAGGGACAGGGAAGAAGGCTACACCTTC
CASGSRDREEGYTF
>TRBJ1-2|TRBV7-2|-|-
TGTGCCAGCAGCTTAATATCGGTGTATGGCTACACCTTC
CASSLISVYGYTF
>TRBJ2-2|TRBV24-1|TRBD1|-
TGTGCCACCAGTGACCTACCACAGGGGAATGGGGCCGGGGAGCTGTTTTTT
CATSDLPQGNGAGELFF
>TRBJ1-5|TRBV3-1/TRBV3-2|-|-
TGTGCCAGCAGCCAAGGGCAGTCTAGCAATCAGCCCCAGCATTTT
CASSQGQSSNQPQHF
>TRBJ2-2|TRBV2|-|few
TGTGCCAGCAGACCAGACCGGCGGGACGGGGAGCTGTTTTTT
CASRPDRRDGELFF
>TRBJ1-4|TRBV24-1|-|few
TGTGCCACCAGTGACCCGAGGGCCGGACGGGAAAAACTGTTTTTT
CATSDPRAGREKLFF
>TRBJ1-5|TRBV28|-|-
TGTGCCAGCAGTCCGCAGGGAGGAGGCAATCAGCCCCAGCATTTT
CASSPQGGGNQPQHF
>TRBJ1-5|TRBV24-1|-|-
TGTGCCACCAGTGACCCCTCCGAAGAGCTCCAGCCCCAGCATTTT
CATSDPSEELQPQHF
>TRBJ2-1|TRBV15|TRBD2|-
TGTGCCACCAGCCGACTAGGACTAGCGGCATACAATGAGCAGTTCTTC
CATSRLGLAAYNEQFF
>TRBJ2-5|TRBV27|-|-
TGTGCCAGCAGTTTTCGGCGGCAAGAGACCCAGTACTTC
CASSFRRQETQYF
>TRBJ2-3|TRBV9|-|-
TGTGCCAGCAGCTCGCAGGTTAGCACAGATACGCAGTATTTT
CASSSQVSTDTQYF
>TRBJ1-5|TRBV21-1|-|few
TGTGCCAGCAGCAAAGGGTGGAGTTCGGGAAACAATCAGCCCCAGCATTTT
CASSKGWSSGNNQPQHF
>TRBJ1-2|TRBV5-5|-|-
TGTGCCAGCAGCCTCATTACAGGGACCTATGGCTACACCTTC
CASSLITGTYGYTF
>TRBJ1-2|TRBV19|-|-
TGTGCCAGTAGTACTAGGCCAACCAGGGGAAGCTACACCTTC
CASSTRPTRGSYTF
>TRBJ1-4|TRBV4-2|TRBD1|-
TGTGCCAGCAGCCAAGATGGGACAGGGGATCCAAATGAAAAACTGTTTTTT
CASSQDGTGDPNEKLFF
>TRBJ1-3|TRBV3-1/TRBV3-2|-|-
TGTGCCAGCAGCCAAGTCCAAGGAAACACCATATATTTT
CASSQVQGNTIYF
>TRBJ1-2|TRBV29-1|-|-
TGCAGCGTTGAAGGATCTGCAGGCCGCCTGGGTGGCTACACCTTC
CSVEGSAGRLGGYTF
>TRBJ1-1|TRBV15|-|-
TGTGCCACCAGCAGAGATTCGGGACACCTGAACACTGAAGCTTTCTTT
CATSRDSGHLNTEAFF
>TRBJ2-7|TRBV2|-|-
TGTGCCAGCACCTTAGGGACCGGGGGCTACGAGCAGTACTTC
CASTLGTGGYEQYF
>TRBJ2-4|TRBV25-1|TRBD1|-
TGTGCCAGCAGTGAAGGACAGGGGCTGGGAACCAAAAACATTCAGTACTTC
CASSEGQGLGTKNIQYF
>TRBJ1-5|TRBV21-1|-|-
TGTGCCAGCAGTGAGCGCCGCAATCAGCCCCAGCATTTT
CASSERRNQPQHF
>TRBJ2-2|TRBV5-4|-|-
TGTGCCAGCAGCCTTCCAACTACGAACACCGGGGAGCTGTTTTTT
CASSLPTTNTGELFF
>TRBJ1-2|TRBV19|-|-
TGTGCCAGTAGTATCGGGGGAAACTATGGCTACACCTTC
CASSIGGNYGYTF
>TRBJ2-2|TRBV24-1|-|-
TGTGCCACCAGTGACCCCGGACAGTTCACCGGGGAGCTGTTTTTT
CATSDPGQFTGELFF
>TRBJ2-5|TRBV25-1|-|-
TGTGCCAGCAGTGAAGAACAGGGGACTAGGGAGACCCAGTACTTC
CASSEEQGTRETQYF
>TRBJ2-3|TRBV29-1|-|-
TGCAGCGTAAGACAGAGCACAGATACGCAGTATTTT
CSVRQSTDTQYF
>TRBJ1-4|TRBV11-2|-|-
TGTGCCAGCAGCATCCGGCAGGCGCCAACTAATGAAAAACTGTTTTTT
CASSIRQAPTNEKLFF
>TRBJ2-3|TRBV5-1|TRBD2|-
TGCGCCAGCAGCGCTAGCGGGGGGGCCCCAGATACGCAGTATTTT
CASSASGGAPDTQYF